Presented here are 5 T cell receptor beta chains from one specimen sequenced in a study of regulatory T cells in long-lasting Graves disease. Time point specified: persistent/refractory GD, antithyroid drugs over 5 years with positive TRAb. After RNA was extracted from PBMCs, the TCR library was made from it. With iRepertoire HTBI primers and Arm-PCR of CDR3 regions, TCR beta libraries were built. In TCRdb, the multiplex PCR reads were re-called with MiXCR into one record per CDR3 protein. The sample consists of a few hundred thousand distinct CDR3 sequences, 21% of them appearing once. The material was peripheral blood mononuclear cells (PBMCs), obtained when the disease was refractory, from a patient treated with antithyroid drugs. The receptors shown here come from a female donor with Graves disease.

The table lists this clonotype with many counts. The rearrangement links TRBV7-8 to TRBJ2-5, with 7 bases aligning to TRBD2. V lost 1 base, J lost 1 base, and 9 bases stayed unmatched. Germline V CDR1 and CDR2: SGHVS, FQNEAQ. The CDR3 is 17 amino acids. This CDR3 reads CASSLEWRGGGQETQYF. CDR3 coding DNA: TGTGCCAGCAGCTTAGAGTGGCGGGGCGGGGGCCAAGAGACCCAGTACTTC.

In its sample, this clonotype was seen many times. V gene TRBV11-1 combines with J gene TRBJ2-5; 8 nucleotides line up with TRBD1. V shed 4 bases, J shed 5 bases, and the junction held 9 bases outside the gene matches. Germline V gives CDR1 SGHAT, CDR2 FQDESV (reference sequence). The CDR3 runs to 15 residues. This CDR3 reads CASSSDSGDRETQYF. DNA of the CDR3: TGTGCCAGCAGCTCCGATTCGGGGGACAGGGAGACCCAGTACTTC.

In its sample, this clonotype was seen a few times. This chain joins TRBV19 and TRBJ2-5, with D perhaps matching TRBD2 (6 bases). V was shortened by 6 bases and J by 4 bases, with 18 bases between the two germline ends. CDR1 and CDR2 (germline): LNHDA, SQIVND (reference sequence). The CDR3 extends over 15 amino acids. The CDR3 DNA is TGTGCCAGTAGGACGGGGACGGGGGTTGGAGAGACCCAGTACTTC. Its translation is CASRTGTGVGETQYF.

This clonotype appeared a few times. The rearrangement links TRBV28 to TRBJ2-3; D is perhaps TRBD2 (5 bases). The CDR3 runs to 14 residues. Germline V gene data show CDR1 as MDHEN and CDR2 as SYDVKM. V was pared by 7 bases and J by 6 bases, with 17 bases between. The CDR3 reads CASTETNSGDTQYF. CDR3 coding DNA: TGTGCCAGCACTGAGACCAATTCGGGGGATACGCAGTATTTT.

The chain links TRBV19 to TRBJ2-7; D is perhaps TRBD1 (6 bases). V was clipped by 8 bases and J by 0 bases, with 11 bases between them. CDR1 is LNHDA and CDR2 is SQIVND in the germline V gene (reference sequence). This CDR3 region has 13 residues. The CDR3 spells CASRKGDSYEQYF. As DNA, the CDR3 is TGTGCCAGTCGGAAGGGGGACTCCTACGAGCAGTACTTC.